A few counts support the clone carrying this T cell receptor beta chain. The source of the sample is a study of T-cell reconstitution after alpha-beta-depleted transplantation in children. Unique molecular identifiers were incorporated when the TCRbeta library was constructed. One entry per CDR3 protein, called by TCRdb with MiXCR from the PCR reads. The sample shows over 200,000 distinct CDR3 sequences, 8.5% to 10% of them seen only once. There are 15 residues in the CDR3. The V segment lost 2 bases and the J segment 4 bases; nucleotides outside the gene matches: 5. The germline gives CDR1 SGHTA, CDR2 FQGNSA.

Material: PBMCs from the stem cell graft donor, obtained from the stem cell graft. The genes are TRBV7-2 and TRBJ2-7; 10 bases match TRBD1. The clonotype was recovered from a human donor who donated a stem cell graft to a child with acute lymphoblastic leukemia. CDR3 sequence (DNA): TGTGCCAGCAGCTTAATAGGACAGGGGGTATACGAGCAGTACTTC. It is translated as CASSLIGQGVYEQYF.